This TCR beta chain was identified during a study of OX40 agonist ivuxolimab in advanced cancers. Study context: Cancers in dose escalation were hepatocellular, melanoma, renal cell and head and neck.

Sequenced by immunoSEQ multiplex PCR; TCRdb stores in-frame clones only, minus some. In the table there are approximately 74,000 clones, about nine tenths of which are singletons. The germline gives CDR1 SQVTM, CDR2 ANQGSEA. This CDR3 is built from 15 residues. The junction had 5 bases not matched to a gene; V was cut back by 6 bases and J by 0 bases. Study-wide results and limits: Mean expanded clone counts were higher in CD8+ than CD4+ T cells. At 0.1 to 3.0 mg/kg and by week 6, CD4+ and CD8+ T cells in the blood had expanded clonally.

Regarding this clone: What it binds is unknown.

The receptor was isolated from an adult with an advanced solid tumor such as melanoma, head and neck, liver or kidney cancer. Sequencing was performed on CD4+ or CD8+ T cells sorted from blood, taken in a trial of the OX40 agonist ivuxolimab. The chain joins TRBV29-1 to TRBJ2-1, with 10 bases that match TRBD2. In DNA form, the CDR3 reads TGCAGCGTACCGGGACTAGCGCCCTCCTACAATGAGCAGTTCTTC. This sequence encodes CSVPGLAPSYNEQFF.